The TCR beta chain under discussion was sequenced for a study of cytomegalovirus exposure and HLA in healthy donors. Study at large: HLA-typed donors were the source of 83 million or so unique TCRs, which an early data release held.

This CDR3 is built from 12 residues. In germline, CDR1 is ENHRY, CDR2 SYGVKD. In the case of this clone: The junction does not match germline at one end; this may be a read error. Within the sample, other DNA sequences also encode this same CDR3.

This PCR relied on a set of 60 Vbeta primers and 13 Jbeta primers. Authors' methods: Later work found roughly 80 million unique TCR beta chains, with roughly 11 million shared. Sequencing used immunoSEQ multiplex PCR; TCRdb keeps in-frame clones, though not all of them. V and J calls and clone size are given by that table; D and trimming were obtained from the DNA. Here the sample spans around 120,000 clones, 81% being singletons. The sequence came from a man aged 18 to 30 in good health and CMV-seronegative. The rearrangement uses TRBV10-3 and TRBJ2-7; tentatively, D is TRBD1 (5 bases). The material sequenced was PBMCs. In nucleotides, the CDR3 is TGTGCTATCAGTGTTGCGACAGCCGAGCAGTACTTC. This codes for CAISVATAEQYF.